One and the same sample provided the 18 T cell receptor beta chains below, sequenced in a study of prognosis after radiotherapy for stage I lung cancer. The study amplified the TCR beta CDR3 region from genomic DNA. This amplification was carried out by two rounds of multiplex PCR. Amplification in first-round PCR relied on primers specific to each TRBV and TRBJ gene. One entry per CDR3 protein, called by TCRdb with MiXCR from the multiplex PCR reads. The sample has 31,000 or so distinct CDR3 sequences, about 40% seen once. This specimen was PBMCs, taken before or after stereotactic body radiation therapy (not recorded which). All receptors come from a donor over 45 with non-small cell lung cancer.

This clonotype was seen ten or more times. The chain links TRBV5-1 to TRBJ1-3; unclear D gene. Deletions cut 4 bases from V and 3 bases from J, with 8 bases between. The CDR3 sequence is 13 residues long. The germline gives CDR1 SGHRS, CDR2 YFSETQ. The CDR3 nucleotides read TGCGCCAGCAGCGCGGACGGTGGAAACACCATATATTTT. Protein: CASSADGGNTIYF. The full variable domain, its missing parts supplied by reference TRBV5-1 and TRBJ1-3, is KAGVTQTPRYLIKTRGQQVTLSCSPISGHRSVSWYQQTPGQGLQFLFEYFSETQRNKGNFPGRFSGRQFSNSRSEMNVSTLELGDSALYLCASSADGGNTIYFGEGSWLTVV.

This clonotype was recorded many times. The chain combines TRBV19 with TRBJ2-4; D possibly corresponds to TRBD2 (5 bases). The V and J ends lost 4 bases and 1 base respectively, with 14 bases between them. The CDR3 has 16 residues. Germline CDR1 reads LNHDA; CDR2 reads SQIVND (reference sequence). The CDR3 sequence is CASSNSERDAKNIQYF. The DNA for the CDR3 is TGTGCCAGTAGTAACTCAGAGAGGGATGCCAAAAACATTCAGTACTTC. The whole variable domain, filled in from reference TRBV19 and TRBJ2-4, reads DGGITQSPKYLFRKEGQNVTLSCEQNLNHDAMYWYRQDPGQGLRLIYYSQIVNDFQKGDIAEGYSVSREKKESFPLTVTSAQKNPTAFYLCASSNSERDAKNIQYFGAGTRLSVL.

At least ten counts were recorded for this clonotype. The chain links TRBV5-1 to TRBJ1-2; D not resolved. The CDR3 runs 14 residues. The germline V gene encodes CDR1 SGHRS and CDR2 YFSETQ. V gave up 0 bases and J gave up 7 bases, with 13 bases separating them. The chain's CDR3 is CASSLDADSGGYTF. The DNA for the CDR3 is TGCGCCAGCAGCTTGGATGCAGATTCAGGTGGCTACACCTTC.

This clonotype was detected once. This chain joins TRBV6-2 or TRBV6-3 and TRBJ2-1; no reliable D call. CDR3 length equals 12 residues. Germline V gives CDR1 MNHEY, CDR2 SVGEGT. V was clipped by 6 bases and J by 4 bases, with 7 bases between them. The CDR3 loop reads CASSPNYNEQFF. The CDR3 region has the DNA TGTGCCAGCAGCCCTAATTACAATGAGCAGTTCTTC.

As regards this clonotype: A far larger clone is a single base away, which makes a read error likely. The chain is built from TRBV6-4 and TRBJ2-1; 8 bases align to TRBD2. The CDR3 is 17 residues long. Germline lookup yields CDR1 MRHNA and CDR2 SNTAGT. V dropped 3 bases and J dropped 9; count of bases not matched to a gene: 16. CDR3 amino acids: CASSEPPPGPGGGEQFF. CDR3 sequence (DNA): TGTGCCAGCAGTGAACCCCCCCCGGGACCGGGGGGGGGTGAGCAGTTCTTC.

This clonotype was counted many times. J is TRBJ2-2 and V is TRBV29-1; the match to TRBD2 covers 12 bases. The CDR3 has 14 amino acids. The trim removed 4 bases at V and 7 bases at J, leaving 4 bases unmatched. Per the germline V gene, CDR1 is SQVTM and CDR2 is ANQGSEA. CDR3 in DNA: TGCAGCGTTGGGACTAGCGGGAACGTCGGGGAGCTGTTTTTT. Encoded protein: CSVGTSGNVGELFF.

This clonotype was seen at least ten times. The rearrangement uses TRBV5-1 and TRBJ1-1; D perhaps matches TRBD1 (5 bases). The CDR3 consists of 14 residues. The germline V and J ends were trimmed by 4 bases and 0 bases, with 10 bases remaining between them. Germline CDR1 SGHRS, CDR2 YFSETQ. The CDR3 sequence: CASSLMTVNTEAFF. The CDR3 DNA is TGCGCCAGCAGCCTAATGACAGTGAACACTGAAGCTTTCTTT.

This clonotype has ten or more counts. V is TRBV19 and J is TRBJ2-2, with D maybe TRBD1 (6 bases). The V and J ends lost 6 bases and 1 base respectively, with 18 bases between them. The length of the CDR3 is 17 residues. The germline CDR1 and CDR2 sequences are LNHDA and SQIVND (reference sequence). The CDR3, as DNA: TGTGCCAGTAGAAAGGGACAACGCGGCCGGAACACCGGGGAGCTGTTTTTT. Translating it yields CASRKGQRGRNTGELFF.

This clonotype was detected ten times or more. J is TRBJ1-1 and V is TRBV29-1; 7 nucleotides match TRBD1. V lost 7 bases to trimming and J lost 2 bases; unmatched junction nucleotides: 4. CDR3 length: 12 amino acids. Germline V gene sequence: CDR1 SQVTM, CDR2 ANQGSEA. The CDR3 DNA reads TGCAGCGGGGGACAGCTTAACACTGAAGCTTTCTTT. Protein: CSGGQLNTEAFF.

By sample fraction, this clonotype is medium-sized. This chain connects TRBV6-1 to TRBJ2-7, with D possibly TRBD2 on 5 matching bases. The CDR3 totals 15 residues. Germline V lookup: CDR1 MNHNS, CDR2 SASEGT. The V end was cut by 8 bases, the J end by 0 bases, with 17 bases between. The chain's CDR3 is CASLRNERSSYEQYF. As DNA, the CDR3 is TGTGCCAGCCTCCGAAACGAGCGGAGCTCCTACGAGCAGTACTTC.

This clonotype was observed a handful of times. This chain links TRBV2 with TRBJ2-4; the D is unclear. There are 15 residues in the CDR3. Germline-derived CDR1 and CDR2 are SNHLY and FYNNEI. V shed 1 base and J shed 0 bases, with 7 bases lying between them. This CDR3 is CASSEVAIAKNIQYF. The CDR3 DNA sequence: TGTGCCAGCAGTGAAGTCGCTATAGCCAAAAACATTCAGTACTTC.

This clonotype occurred many times. V gene TRBV27 combines with J gene TRBJ1-1; D not certain. CDR1 is MNHEY, CDR2 SMNVEV, per germline (reference sequence). The CDR3 runs 14 residues. With 6 bases removed from V and 1 base from J, the gap between germline ends came to 12 bases. CDR3 region: CASSPGRPNTEAFF. CDR3 bases: TGTGCCAGCAGCCCGGGCAGGCCGAACACTGAAGCTTTCTTT.

About this clonotype itself: Given a much more abundant clone one base away, this may be a read error. V and J are TRBV7-9 and TRBJ2-3; D remains ambiguous. V was pared by 0 bases and J by 3 bases, with 4 bases between. Germline-derived CDR1 and CDR2 are SEHNR and FQNEAQ (reference sequence). The CDR3 covers 13 residues. This chain's CDR3 is CASSLAVTDTQYF. Here the CDR3 DNA reads TGTGCCAGCAGCTTAGCTGTTACAGATACGCAGTATTTT.

With respect to this clonotype: The junction does not match germline at one end; this may be a read error. The rearrangement joins TRBV2 to TRBJ2-7, with 9 bases that match TRBD1. The CDR3 extends over 15 amino acids. Germline CDR1 reads SNHLY; CDR2 reads FYNNEI. CDR3 nucleotides: TGTGCCAGCAGTAAGAGGGACAGGGTGTCCTACGAGCGGTACTTC. As protein: CASSKRDRVSYERYF. Complete variable domain (other parts from reference TRBV2 and TRBJ2-7): EPEVTQTPSHQVTQMGQEVILRCVPISNHLYFYWYRQILGQKVEFLVSFYNNEISEKSEIFDDQFSVERPDGSNFTLKIRSTKLEDSAMYFCASSKRDRVSYERYFGPGTRLTVT.

The sample holds many counts of this clonotype. This rearrangement joins TRBV7-6 to TRBJ2-3, with 11 bases that match TRBD2. With 1 base clipped from V and 4 bases from J, the junction kept 10 bases outside the gene matches. The germline V gene encodes CDR1 SGHVS and CDR2 FNYEAQ. The CDR3 runs 18 residues. In nucleotides, the CDR3 is TGTGCCAGCAGCTTAGAGCCGGCTAGCGGGGGGCCGGCAGATACGCAGTATTTT. Residues: CASSLEPASGGPADTQYF.

Turning to this clonotype: This likely stems from a read error, as it lies one base from a far larger clone. V usage is TRBV6-5 and J usage is TRBJ2-1; D perhaps matches TRBD1 (6 bases). CDR3 length: 16 amino acids. Germline loops: CDR1 MNHEY, CDR2 SVGAGI. The CDR3, as DNA: TGTGCCAGCAGTGACTCGCTACAGGGAGTACCCAATGAGCAGTTCTTC. This encodes CASSDSLQGVPNEQFF.

As regards this clonotype: A far larger clone is just one base off, so this is likely a read error. The gene calls are TRBV6-4 and TRBJ2-7; possibly TRBD1 for D (6 bases). The germline V gene encodes CDR1 MRHNA and CDR2 SNTAGT. This CDR3 has 12 amino acids. V lost 7 bases, J lost 3 bases, and 10 bases lay in between. The CDR3 region has the DNA TGTGCCAGCATCAGGGGTGGCTACGAGCAGTACTTC. Amino acids: CASIRGGYEQYF.

This clonotype was counted at least ten times. This rearrangement joins TRBV18 to TRBJ1-4; D not resolved. V shed 3 bases and J shed 4 bases, with 9 bases lying between them. There are 14 residues in the CDR3. The germline V gene encodes CDR1 KGHSH and CDR2 LQKENI. The CDR3 sequence is CASSPSQVNEKLFF. CDR3 coding DNA: TGTGCCAGCTCACCGAGCCAAGTTAATGAAAAACTGTTTTTT.